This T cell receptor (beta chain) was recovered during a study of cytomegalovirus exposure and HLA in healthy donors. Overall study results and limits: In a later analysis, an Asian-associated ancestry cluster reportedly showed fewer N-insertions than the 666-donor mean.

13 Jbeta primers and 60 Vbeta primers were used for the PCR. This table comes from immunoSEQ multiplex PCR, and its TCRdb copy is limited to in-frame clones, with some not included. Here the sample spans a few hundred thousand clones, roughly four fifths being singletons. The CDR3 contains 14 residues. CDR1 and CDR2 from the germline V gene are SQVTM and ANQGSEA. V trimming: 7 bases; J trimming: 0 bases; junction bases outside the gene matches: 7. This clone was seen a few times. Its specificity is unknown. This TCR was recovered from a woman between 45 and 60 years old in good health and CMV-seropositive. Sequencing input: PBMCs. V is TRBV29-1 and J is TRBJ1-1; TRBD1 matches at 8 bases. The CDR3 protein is CSGWDRQMNTEAFF. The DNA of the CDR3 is TGCAGCGGTTGGGACAGGCAAATGAACACTGAAGCTTTCTTT.